The 14 T cell receptor beta chains listed next were all sequenced from one sample in a study of T cell repertoires in cytomegalovirus infection. Their antigen targets remain unknown. TCRdb itself ran the reads through MiXCR, one entry per CDR3 protein. The data contain about 310,000 distinct CDR3 sequences, 20% to 25% of them singletons. Material: cultured PBMCs, obtained from culture after CMV antigen stimulation. The origin of the receptors is a human donor in good health (CMV status not recorded). Some clones in this sample may be carry-over from other donors' samples.

This clonotype occurred many times. The V call is TRBV7-2, the J call TRBJ2-7, with D possibly being TRBD1 or TRBD2 (6 bases each). Trimming shortened V by 1 base and J by 5 bases, and 15 bases separated the two germline ends. Germline lookup yields CDR1 SGHTA and CDR2 FQGNSA. The CDR3 runs 15 residues. The CDR3 region is CASSLGVRGGDEQYV. The CDR3 DNA sequence: TGTGCCAGCAGCTTAGGGGTCAGGGGCGGGGACGAGCAGTACGTC.

This clonotype has just a few counts. This sequence joins TRBV12-3 or TRBV12-4 and TRBJ2-2; the D is unclear. V dropped 5 bases and J dropped 2 bases, with 12 bases sitting between them. The CDR3 runs to 15 residues. This CDR3 reads CASSQTERNTGELFF. The CDR3 DNA reads as TGTGCCAGCAGTCAGACCGAACGAAACACCGGGGAGCTGTTTTTT.

V and J are TRBV7-2 and TRBJ2-5; maybe TRBD2 (5 bases). CDR1 is SGHTA and CDR2 is FQGNSA in the germline V gene. Trimming pared 5 bases from V and 4 bases from J, leaving 14 bases between. This CDR3 has 14 amino acids. The CDR3, as DNA: TGTGCCAGCAGCCCCGGAGGAACTACAGAGACCCAGTACTTC. This sequence encodes CASSPGGTTETQYF. Variable domain in full (rest from reference TRBV7-2 and TRBJ2-5): GAGVSQSPSNKVTEKGKDVELRCDPISGHTALYWYRQSLGQGLEFLIYFQGNSAPDKSGLPSDRFSAERTGGSVSTLTIQRTQQEDSAVYLCASSPGGTTETQYFGPGTRLLVL.

The chain couples TRBV7-3 to TRBJ2-1; TRBD2 agrees at 8 bases. Germline CDR1 SGHTA, CDR2 FQGTGA. With V trimmed by 3 bases and J by 8 bases, 9 bases remained unmatched. The length of the CDR3 is 15 residues. CDR3 residues: CASSFTGGRWDEQFF. As DNA, the CDR3 is TGTGCCAGCAGCTTTACGGGAGGGCGGTGGGATGAGCAGTTCTTC.

CDR3 DNA: TGTGCCGTCACGACCGGGCTTACTGGCTACACCTTC. It codes for CAVTTGLTGYTF. This chain links TRBV6-8 with TRBJ1-2, with no clear D. CDR1 is MNHGY, CDR2 SAAAGT, per germline. The CDR3 consists of 12 residues. V shed 11 bases and J shed 7 bases, with 17 bases lying between them.

The chain couples TRBV30 to TRBJ1-1, with D hard to call. The CDR3 runs to 14 residues. Per germline, CDR1 GTSNPN and CDR2 SVGIG (reference sequence). Trimming took off 8 bases at V and 1 base at J, with 17 bases between the two ends. CDR3 in DNA: TGTGCCGCAGTCAGGTACTCTGGGAACACTGAAGCTTTCTTT. It encodes CAAVRYSGNTEAFF. Complete variable domain (other parts from reference TRBV30 and TRBJ1-1): SQTIHQWPATLVQPVGSPLSLECTVEGTSNPNLYWYRQAAGRGLQLLFYSVGIGQISSEVPQNLSASRPQDRQFILSSKKLLLSDSGFYLCAAVRYSGNTEAFFGQGTRLTVV.

The chain recombines TRBV20-1 with TRBJ2-6; unclear D gene. V was shortened by 0 bases and J by 2 bases, with 8 bases between the two germline ends. Germline lookup yields CDR1 DFQATT and CDR2 SNEGSKA (reference sequence). This CDR3 has 15 amino acids. CDR3 residues: CSARDGRAGANVLTF. DNA for the CDR3: TGCAGTGCTAGAGATGGCAGAGCTGGGGCCAACGTCCTGACTTTC.

This sequence joins TRBV7-2 and TRBJ2-7; D ambiguous. Per the germline V gene, CDR1 is SGHTA and CDR2 is FQGNSA. The CDR3 is made up of 14 amino acids. The V gene lost 1 base and the J gene lost 5 bases, with 12 bases spanning the gap. The CDR3 DNA sequence: TGTGCCAGCAGCTTAGGCCCGGTTTGGGACGAGCAGTACTTC. It yields the protein CASSLGPVWDEQYF.

This clonotype showed up just a few times. J is TRBJ2-7 and V is TRBV6-2 or TRBV6-3; 8 bases map to TRBD1. This CDR3 is 15 amino acids long. V lost 6 bases, J lost 6 bases, and 13 bases stayed unmatched. Germline CDR1 reads MNHEY; CDR2 reads SVGEGT. Here the CDR3 reads CASSLRGTGSLEQYF. CDR3 nucleotide sequence: TGTGCCAGCAGCCTCCGCGGGACAGGATCCCTCGAGCAGTACTTC.

This clonotype was counted a few times. The chain is built from TRBV9 and TRBJ2-1; tentatively, D is TRBD2 (5 bases). The CDR3 spans 16 residues. With 0 bases removed from V and 3 bases from J, the gap between germline ends came to 13 bases. CDR1 SGDLS and CDR2 YYNGEE come from the germline V gene. CDR3 amino acids: CASSVDASLIYNEQFF. The CDR3 coding sequence is TGTGCCAGCAGCGTAGACGCTAGCCTTATCTACAATGAGCAGTTCTTC.

This clonotype was seen a handful of times. This chain joins TRBV6-2 or TRBV6-3 and TRBJ2-6; TRBD1 agrees at 7 bases. This CDR3 contains 16 residues. Germline CDR1 and CDR2: MNHEY and SVGEGT. J was trimmed by 2 bases and V by 6 bases; bases with no gene match: 7. The CDR3 DNA reads TGTGCCAGCAGAAAAGCAGGGGGAACTGGGGCCAACGTCCTGACTTTC. As protein: CASRKAGGTGANVLTF.

This clonotype was counted between two and nine times. The rearrangement links TRBV19 to TRBJ2-2; 11 nucleotides agree with TRBD2. The CDR3 spans 15 residues. J was trimmed by 6 bases and V by 6 bases; bases with no gene match: 6. CDR1 and CDR2 from the germline V gene are LNHDA and SQIVND (reference sequence). The CDR3 sequence: CASSALSGRAGELFF. CDR3 sequence (DNA): TGTGCCAGTAGCGCCCTTAGCGGGAGGGCCGGGGAGCTGTTTTTT.

This clonotype was observed a few times. This chain connects TRBV7-2 to TRBJ2-3, with a weak D call TRBD2 (6 bases). Deletions cut 5 bases from V and 8 bases from J, with 20 bases between. The CDR3 loop spans 15 amino acids. Germline assignment: CDR1 SGHTA and CDR2 FQGNSA. CDR3 DNA sequence: TGTGCCAGCAGCCTCCTCGAGGGAGGAAGGGGTACGCAGTATTTT. This gives the protein CASSLLEGGRGTQYF.

This clonotype was found a few times. The chain carries TRBV9 and TRBJ2-3; 8 nucleotides align to TRBD2. Looked up from germline, CDR1 is SGDLS and CDR2 is YYNGEE. The CDR3 loop spans 16 amino acids. V gave up 1 base and J gave up 2 bases; unmatched junction bases: 6. The CDR3 DNA follows: TGTGCCAGCAGCGTACGGGCTAGCGGGTACACAGATACGCAGTATTTT. Translation: CASSVRASGYTDTQYF. Drawing the rest from reference TRBV9 and TRBJ2-3, the complete variable domain is DSGVTQTPKHLITATGQRVTLRCSPRSGDLSVYWYQQSLDQGLQFLIQYYNGEERAKGNILERFSAQQFPDLHSELNLSSLELGDSALYFCASSVRASGYTDTQYFGPGTRLTVL.